The entry below gives a single T cell receptor (beta chain) sequence along with its context. What it recognizes is unknown. This sample was included in a study of identifying expanded T cells in peripheral blood. General observations from the study: Technical replicates showed around 1.2 changed clones; two weeks 15 to 20; four weeks 19. Variance in clone template counts between approximately 2-week samples significantly increased with total template count across all healthy donors.

Healthy donors had no documented immune events, such as infections, while sampled. Produced via immunoSEQ multiplex PCR; TCRdb's table is partial and in-frame only. The repertoire includes under 150,000 clones, about 88% of them detected once, and roughly 8% sits in the top ten. CDR3 size: 18 residues. The ends were cut back, 6 bases at V and 7 bases at J, with 28 bases in the middle. Germline V gene sequence: CDR1 SGHRS, CDR2 YFSETQ. The genes are TRBV5-1 and TRBJ2-2; a possible D gene is TRBD2 (5 bases). Sequencing was performed on blood. This clonotype was obtained from a person aged 18 to 75 in good health. In DNA, the CDR3 is TGCGCCAGCACCCCTGCTGGCGGTATCACTAGGTTGAGCGGGGAGCTGTTTTTT. The encoded protein is CASTPAGGITRLSGELFF.